What follows are 25 T cell receptor beta chains derived from one specimen sequenced in a study of blood T cell repertoires in COVID-19 (dated by TCRdb to the early 2020s). The library was obtained by the immunoSEQ multiplex PCR assay. This is the immuneACCESS table as TCRdb keeps it, with only in-frame sequences that have V and J called. A part of the clones is gone; compared with another copy, unresolved V genes explain less than half, and the rest is unexplained. For this sample the table gives about 67,000 clones, of which roughly three quarters were detected only once. About 6% of the sample belongs to the ten largest clones. Sequenced sample: peripheral blood. The receptors originated from a woman aged 60 to 75 with acute or convalescent COVID-19.

The chain combines TRBV5-1 with TRBJ1-1; 8 bases align to TRBD1. CDR1 is SGHRS and CDR2 is YFSETQ in the germline V gene. CDR3 length equals 13 residues. Germline trimming cut 3 bases from V and 3 bases from J; bases unmatched to any gene: 1. The CDR3 loop is CASSSTGDTEAFF. The CDR3 DNA is TGCGCCAGCAGCTCGACAGGGGACACTGAAGCTTTCTTT.

This clone was seen many times. The chain couples TRBV15 to TRBJ1-2; 7 bases map to TRBD1. This CDR3 spans 14 amino acids. Germline CDR1 and CDR2: LNHNV and YYDKDF (reference sequence). The ends lost 9 bases at V and 2 bases at J; junction bases unmatched: 9. CDR3 nucleotide sequence: TGTGCCACTGCAGGGGGATCTGCCAACTATGGCTACACCTTC. Translating gives CATAGGSANYGYTF.

The chain carries TRBV29-1 and TRBJ1-2, with D uncertain. Trimming took off 4 bases at V and 3 bases at J, with 9 bases between the two ends. This CDR3 comprises 12 residues. Germline V lookup: CDR1 SQVTM, CDR2 ANQGSEA. The CDR3, as DNA: TGCAGCGTTGCCCAAAGAGACTATGGCTACACCTTC. It encodes CSVAQRDYGYTF.

The chain couples TRBV27 to TRBJ2-1; 8 positions match TRBD2. This CDR3 is 13 amino acids long. Germline V gene data show CDR1 as MNHEY and CDR2 as SMNVEV (reference sequence). V trimming: 3 bases; J trimming: 8 bases; junction bases outside the gene matches: 3. For the CDR3, the DNA is TGTGCCAGCAGTTTGACTAGCGCCTATGAGCAGTTCTTC. Translating gives CASSLTSAYEQFF.

V gene TRBV30 combines with J gene TRBJ2-5; TRBD2 agrees at 10 bases. Trimming took 2 bases from V and 6 from J; bases not matched to a gene: 9. The CDR3 is 15 residues long. CDR1 and CDR2 (germline): GTSNPN, SVGIG (reference sequence). Written as DNA, the CDR3 is TGTGCCTGGAGTATCGGGCTAGCGGGGGTACAGACCCAGTACTTC. This codes for CAWSIGLAGVQTQYF.

The chain employs TRBV3-1 (or the pseudogene TRBV3-2) and TRBJ2-5, with 7 bases fitting TRBD1. The germline gives CDR1 LGHDT, CDR2 YNNKEL (reference sequence). The V gene end was trimmed by 4 bases and the J gene end by 2 bases; junction bases not matched to a gene: 4. The CDR3 consists of 14 residues. CDR3 nucleotides: TGTGCCAGCAGCCCGTGGGACAGACAAGAGACCCAGTACTTC. Encoded protein: CASSPWDRQETQYF.

This chain joins TRBV5-5 and TRBJ1-2; no clear D gene. This CDR3 contains 15 residues. Germline V CDR1 and CDR2: SGHKS, YYEKEE (reference sequence). The V end lost 0 bases, the J end lost 5 bases, and 14 bases lay between the germline ends. The CDR3 DNA reads TGTGCCAGCAGCTTGGCCAGCGGGGTGCAGTATGGCTACACCTTC. Translation gives CASSLASGVQYGYTF.

The CDR3 spells CASSEQRGAYEQYF. CDR3 coding DNA: TGTGCCAGCAGTGAACAGCGGGGGGCCTACGAGCAGTACTTC. This chain links TRBV6-1 with TRBJ2-7, with 9 bases identical to TRBD2. Trimming cost V 2 bases and J 2 bases; bases outside gene matches: 1. This CDR3 spans 14 amino acids. The germline V gene has CDR1 MNHNS and CDR2 SASEGT.

The genes are TRBV6-5 and TRBJ1-2, with D perhaps matching TRBD1 (5 bases). V was pared by 0 bases and J by 4 bases, with 15 bases between. From germline, CDR1 is MNHEY and CDR2 SVGAGI. The CDR3 totals 16 residues. This CDR3 is CASSYSIGGSVYGYTF. CDR3 bases: TGTGCCAGCAGTTACTCCATTGGGGGGTCGGTCTATGGCTACACCTTC.

The chain has TRBV3-1 (or the pseudogene TRBV3-2) and TRBJ2-7; possibly TRBD2 for D (6 bases). This CDR3 contains 14 residues. Germline CDR1 and CDR2: LGHDT and YNNKEL (reference sequence). Trimming left V 4 bases short and J 7 bases short, with 17 bases between. The CDR3 region is CASSRRLARAEQYF. The DNA for the CDR3 is TGTGCCAGCAGCCGACGCCTAGCGCGGGCTGAGCAGTACTTC.

This clone was seen just once. The V and J genes are TRBV9 and TRBJ2-5, with 10 positions matching TRBD1. This CDR3 contains 16 residues. V gave up 4 bases and J gave up 5 bases; unmatched junction bases: 11. Per the germline V gene, CDR1 is SGDLS and CDR2 is YYNGEE. CDR3 region: CASSPGTGETRETQYF. The DNA for the CDR3 is TGTGCCAGCAGCCCAGGGACAGGGGAGACACGGGAGACCCAGTACTTC.

The rearrangement links TRBV10-3 to TRBJ2-3, with D possibly TRBD1 on 6 matching bases. CDR3 size: 13 residues. CDR1 and CDR2 (germline): ENHRY, SYGVKD. V shed 4 bases and J shed 2 bases, with 7 bases lying between them. Written as DNA, the CDR3 is TGTGCCATCAGTGGACAGGACACAGATACGCAGTATTTT. Protein: CAISGQDTDTQYF.

This clone was picked up a small number of times. The J gene is TRBJ1-5, the V gene TRBV7-8; D perhaps matches TRBD1 (5 bases). Germline CDR1 SGHVS, CDR2 FQNEAQ. V lost 6 bases to trimming and J lost 7 bases, with 13 bases between them. The CDR3 loop spans 13 amino acids. CDR3 coding DNA: TGTGCCAGCAGTTCAGGGTACAACCAGCCCCAGCATTTT. Its translation is CASSSGYNQPQHF.

The rearrangement uses TRBV7-8 and TRBJ1-2; D not resolved. Germline V gene sequence: CDR1 SGHVS, CDR2 FQNEAQ. Trimming removed 2 bases at V and 7 bases at J, with 20 bases between. The CDR3 contains 16 residues. The CDR3 coding sequence is TGTGCCAGCAGCTTAAAGGGAGTCATTCGCCCGCCTGGCTACACCTTC. It yields the protein CASSLKGVIRPPGYTF.

In its sample, this clone was seen a few times. The chain uses TRBV27 and TRBJ1-1, with a possible D match to TRBD1 (6 bases). The CDR3 runs to 15 residues. The V gene lost 1 base and the J gene lost 0 bases, with 9 bases spanning the gap. Looked up from germline, CDR1 is MNHEY and CDR2 is SMNVEV (reference sequence). This CDR3 is CASSLWGQMNTEAFF. CDR3 sequence (DNA): TGTGCCAGCAGTTTATGGGGACAAATGAACACTGAAGCTTTCTTT.

There are a few counts of this clone. The chain joins TRBV27 to TRBJ1-2; D is possibly TRBD1 (6 bases). Germline V gives CDR1 MNHEY, CDR2 SMNVEV (reference sequence). CDR3 size: 19 residues. Trimming removed 8 bases at V and 1 base at J, with 29 bases between. CDR3 amino acids: CASLSMTAGAPHVNYGYTF. The CDR3 DNA reads TGTGCCAGCCTCTCTATGACTGCGGGGGCACCACATGTTAACTATGGCTACACCTTC.

This chain connects TRBV5-5 to TRBJ2-1; 9 bases fit TRBD2. V gave up 4 bases and J gave up 4 bases; unmatched junction bases: 9. There are 16 residues in the CDR3. Germline CDR1 SGHKS, CDR2 YYEKEE (reference sequence). CDR3 loop: CASSPSRLAGYNEQFF. The DNA for the CDR3 is TGTGCCAGCAGCCCGTCGAGGCTAGCGGGGTACAATGAGCAGTTCTTC.

The gene calls are TRBV9 and TRBJ2-3; no clear D gene. With 4 bases removed from V and 0 bases from J, the gap between germline ends came to 18 bases. This CDR3 is 17 amino acids long. CDR1 is SGDLS, CDR2 YYNGEE, per germline. The CDR3 is CASSTLGAVTSTDTQYF. The CDR3 region has the DNA TGTGCCAGCAGCACCCTCGGCGCGGTTACTAGCACAGATACGCAGTATTTT. Full variable domain (missing parts from reference TRBV9 and TRBJ2-3): DSGVTQTPKHLITATGQRVTLRCSPRSGDLSVYWYQQSLDQGLQFLIQYYNGEERAKGNILERFSAQQFPDLHSELNLSSLELGDSALYFCASSTLGAVTSTDTQYFGPGTRLTVL.

V gene TRBV27 combines with J gene TRBJ1-2, with D perhaps TRBD1 (6 bases). V lost 5 bases and J lost 6, with 13 bases in between. Germline V gene lookup returns CDR1 MNHEY and CDR2 SMNVEV (reference sequence). This CDR3 region has 13 residues. For the CDR3, the DNA is TGTGCCAGCAGTGTAATCAGGGGAGATGGCTACACCTTC. Encoded protein: CASSVIRGDGYTF.

The gene calls are TRBV5-1 and TRBJ1-3; perhaps TRBD1 as D (5 bases). The CDR3 is 17 amino acids. Germline loops: CDR1 SGHRS, CDR2 YFSETQ. V dropped 0 bases and J dropped 4 bases, with 17 bases sitting between them. The DNA for the CDR3 is TGCGCCAGCAGCTTGGCCGGAAGGGGATCGTCGGGAAACACCATATATTTT. Translating gives CASSLAGRGSSGNTIYF.

This chain joins TRBV27 and TRBJ2-5; 14 nucleotides line up with TRBD2. Germline CDR1 and CDR2: MNHEY and SMNVEV (reference sequence). The V gene end was trimmed by 2 bases and the J gene end by 4 bases; junction bases not matched to a gene: 3. This CDR3 is 16 amino acids long. CDR3 protein: CASSLGLAGGLETQYF. CDR3 coding DNA: TGTGCCAGCAGTTTAGGACTAGCGGGGGGATTAGAGACCCAGTACTTC.

This clone showed up just a few times. V gene TRBV4-1 combines with J gene TRBJ2-1; unclear D gene. Between the trimmed V and J ends, which lost 5 bases and 4 bases, there was a span of 6 bases. CDR1 and CDR2 from the germline V gene are MGHRA and YSYEKL. CDR3 length equals 12 residues. For the CDR3, the DNA is TGCGCCAGCAGCGGGCAATACAATGAGCAGTTCTTC. It yields the protein CASSGQYNEQFF.

V gene TRBV19 combines with J gene TRBJ2-2; 9 bases line up with TRBD1. The length of the CDR3 is 16 residues. V was pared by 1 base and J by 3 bases, with 3 bases of the junction left unmatched. CDR1 is LNHDA, CDR2 SQIVND, per germline (reference sequence). The CDR3 DNA reads as TGTGCCAGTAGTATAGGGTGGACAGGGGACACCGGGGAGCTGTTTTTT. It translates to CASSIGWTGDTGELFF. Full variable domain (missing parts from reference TRBV19 and TRBJ2-2): DGGITQSPKYLFRKEGQNVTLSCEQNLNHDAMYWYRQDPGQGLRLIYYSQIVNDFQKGDIAEGYSVSREKKESFPLTVTSAQKNPTAFYLCASSIGWTGDTGELFFGEGSRLTVL.

This clone was counted ten times or more. The chain is built from TRBV30 and TRBJ1-6; TRBD1 aligns across 9 bases. CDR3 length: 15 residues. After removal of 5 bases from V and 10 bases from J, the junction contained 12 bases not matched to a gene. The germline V gene encodes CDR1 GTSNPN and CDR2 SVGIG (reference sequence). The CDR3 nucleotides are TGTGCCTGGGGTGACCGGGACAGGGTTTCCTCACCCCTCCACTTT. Its protein is CAWGDRDRVSSPLHF. Full variable domain (outside the CDR3, taken from reference TRBV30 and TRBJ1-6): SQTIHQWPATLVQPVGSPLSLECTVEGTSNPNLYWYRQAAGRGLQLLFYSVGIGQISSEVPQNLSASRPQDRQFILSSKKLLLSDSGFYLCAWGDRDRVSSPLHFGNGTRLTVT.

This clone was counted a few times. V gene TRBV4-2 combines with J gene TRBJ2-7; 11 nucleotides line up with TRBD2. This CDR3 is 15 amino acids long. The V gene end was trimmed by 3 bases and the J gene end by 3 bases; junction bases not matched to a gene: 4. The V gene's germline CDR1 is LGHNA and CDR2 YNFKEQ. The CDR3 here is CASSQAGTSGYEQYF. The DNA for the CDR3 is TGTGCCAGCAGCCAGGCCGGGACTAGCGGCTACGAGCAGTACTTC.